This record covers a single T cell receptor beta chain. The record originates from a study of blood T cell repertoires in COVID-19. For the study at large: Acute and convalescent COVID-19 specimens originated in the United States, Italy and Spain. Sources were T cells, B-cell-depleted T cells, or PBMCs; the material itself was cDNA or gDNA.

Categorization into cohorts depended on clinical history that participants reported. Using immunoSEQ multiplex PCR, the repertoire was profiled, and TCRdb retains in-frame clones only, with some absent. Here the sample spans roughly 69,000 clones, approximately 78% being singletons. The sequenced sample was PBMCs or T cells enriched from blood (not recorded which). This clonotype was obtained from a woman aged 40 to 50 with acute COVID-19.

The CDR3 DNA is TGTGCCACCAGCCCGGGACTAGCGGGAGCCTCAGATACGCAGTATTTT. Translating gives CATSPGLAGASDTQYF. The genes are TRBV15 and TRBJ2-3; 14 positions match TRBD2. Germline V gene data show CDR1 as LNHNV and CDR2 as YYDKDF (reference sequence). The CDR3 is 16 amino acids. V was pared by 5 bases and J by 4 bases, with 5 bases of the junction left unmatched.